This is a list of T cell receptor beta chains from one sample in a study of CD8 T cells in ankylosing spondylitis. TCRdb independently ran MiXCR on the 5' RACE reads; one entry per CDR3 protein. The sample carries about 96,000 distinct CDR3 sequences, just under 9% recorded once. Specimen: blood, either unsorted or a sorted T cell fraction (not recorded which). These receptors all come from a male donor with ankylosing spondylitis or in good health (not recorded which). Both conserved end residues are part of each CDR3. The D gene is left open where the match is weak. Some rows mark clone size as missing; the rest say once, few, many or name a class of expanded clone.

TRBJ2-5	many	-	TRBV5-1	TGCGCCAGCAGCTTTGACACCCCGTACCAAGAGACCCAGTACTTC	CASSFDTPYQETQYF
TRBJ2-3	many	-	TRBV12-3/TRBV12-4	TGTGCCAGCAGTGAGGGGTTCACAGATACGCAGTATTTT	CASSEGFTDTQYF
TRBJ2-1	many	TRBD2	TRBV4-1	TGCGCCAGCAGCCAAGATATGGGCGGGGGGCGATACAATGAGCAGTTCTTC	CASSQDMGGGRYNEQFF
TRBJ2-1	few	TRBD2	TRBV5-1	TGCGCCAGCAGCGCTTCCGGGACTAGCGGGGGCTCCTACAATGAGCAGTTCTTC	CASSASGTSGGSYNEQFF
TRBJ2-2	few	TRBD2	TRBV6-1	TGTGCCGGAGGGACTAGCGGGGGGGCGGGGGAGCTGTTTTTT	CAGGTSGGAGELFF
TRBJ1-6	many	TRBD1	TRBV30	TGTGCCTGGGCCCGGGACAGGGAGAAGTCCCTCCACTTT	CAWARDREKSLHF
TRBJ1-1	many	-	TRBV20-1	TGCAGTGCTAGTTCGGTCAGATGGAACACTGAAGCTTTCTTT	CSASSVRWNTEAFF
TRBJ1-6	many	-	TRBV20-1	TGCAGTGCCCAGCGGTGGACATCCTCCTATAATTCACCCCTCCACTTT	CSAQRWTSSYNSPLHF
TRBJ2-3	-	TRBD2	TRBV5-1	TGCGCCAGCAGTTCGGGGGGGACTACCTTCACAGATACGCAGTATTTT	CASSSGGTTFTDTQYF
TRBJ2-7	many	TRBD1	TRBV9	TGTGCCAGCAGCGGAACAGGGGGTCTAAGTACGGAGCAGTACTTC	CASSGTGGLSTEQYF
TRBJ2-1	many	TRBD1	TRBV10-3	TGTGCCATCAGTGCAGGGGGTGATTTCAAGCAGTTCTTC	CAISAGGDFKQFF
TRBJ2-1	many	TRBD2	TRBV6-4	TGTGCCAGCAGTGTACGGGGGGGGACCAACAATGAGCAGTTCTTC	CASSVRGGTNNEQFF
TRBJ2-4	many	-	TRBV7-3	TGTGCCAGCAGCTTTAACAACAAAAACATTCAGTACTTC	CASSFNNKNIQYF
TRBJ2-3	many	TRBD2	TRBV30	TGTGCCTGGAGTGTCCCTAGCGGGGGAACAGATACGCAGTATTTT	CAWSVPSGGTDTQYF
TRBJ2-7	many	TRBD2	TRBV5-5	TGTGCCAGCAGCTCGCGGACTAGCGGGGGGCCTGAGCAGTACTTC	CASSSRTSGGPEQYF
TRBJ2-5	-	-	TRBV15	TGTGCCACCAGCAGAGATGTAGGACGGACCGTGGGGAAGACCCAGTACTTC	CATSRDVGRTVGKTQYF
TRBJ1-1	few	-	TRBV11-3	TGTGCCAGCAGCTTAGGGGGGGCGGGGTCGGTGGGCACTGAAGCTTTCTTT	CASSLGGAGSVGTEAFF
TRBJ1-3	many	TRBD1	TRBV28	TGTGCCAGCAGTTTAAGTCCGGACAGGGCTGGAAACACCATATATTTT	CASSLSPDRAGNTIYF
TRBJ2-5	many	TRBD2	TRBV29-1	TGCAGCGTTGAAGATCTTCTGGGTAGCGGGGGTCAAGAGACCCAGTACTTC	CSVEDLLGSGGQETQYF
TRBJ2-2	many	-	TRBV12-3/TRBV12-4	TGTGCCAGCAGTCCAACGGTGATGGGGTCCGGGGAGCTGTTTTTT	CASSPTVMGSGELFF
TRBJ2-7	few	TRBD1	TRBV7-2	TGTGCCAGCAGCACGGGACAGGGGTTCTCCTACGAGCAGTACTTC	CASSTGQGFSYEQYF
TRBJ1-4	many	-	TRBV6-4	TGTGCCAGCAGTCTAATTAATAGGGAAAAACTGTTTTTT	CASSLINREKLFF
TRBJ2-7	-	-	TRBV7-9	TGTGCCAGCAGCGGGGGAGGTACCTACGAGCAGTACTTC	CASSGGGTYEQYF
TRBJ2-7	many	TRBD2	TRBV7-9	TGTGCCAGCAGGACTAGCGGGGACTACTACGAGCAGTACTTC	CASRTSGDYYEQYF
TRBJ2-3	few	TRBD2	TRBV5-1	TGCGCCAGCAGCTCACGGACTGGGGGAGGGGATACGCAGTATTTT	CASSSRTGGGDTQYF
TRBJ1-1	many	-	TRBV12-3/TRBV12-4	TGTGCCAGCAGACTAGGCTCGGACCGGGAGAGGGCTGAAGCTTTCTTT	CASRLGSDRERAEAFF
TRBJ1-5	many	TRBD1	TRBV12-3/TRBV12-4	TGTGCCAGCAGTTTGTGGACAGGGGGCAATCAGCCCCAGCATTTT	CASSLWTGGNQPQHF
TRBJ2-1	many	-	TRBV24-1	TGTGCCACCCGGCCTGGGGATCACTCCTACAATGAGCAGTTCTTC	CATRPGDHSYNEQFF
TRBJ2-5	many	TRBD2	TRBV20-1	TGCAGTGCTAGAGACGGGACTAGCGGGACGAAGACCCAGTACTTC	CSARDGTSGTKTQYF
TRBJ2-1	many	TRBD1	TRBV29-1	TGCAGCGTGACAGGACAGGGGACTTACAATGAGCAGTTCTTC	CSVTGQGTYNEQFF
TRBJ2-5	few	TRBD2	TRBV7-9	TGTGCCAGCAGCTTAACTAGCGGCTCTTACCAAGAGACCCAGTACTTC	CASSLTSGSYQETQYF
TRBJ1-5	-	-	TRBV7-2	TGTGCCAGCAGCTTAACGTTCGGGGAGGTGGGGCAGCCCCAGCATTTT	CASSLTFGEVGQPQHF
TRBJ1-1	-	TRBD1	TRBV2	TGTGCCATCAAGCCACAGGGGGCAAACACTGAAGCTTTCTTT	CAIKPQGANTEAFF
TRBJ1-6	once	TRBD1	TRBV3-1	TGTGCCAGCAGCCGATCCAAGACAGGGGATTTTGTTTCACCCCTCCACTTT	CASSRSKTGDFVSPLHF
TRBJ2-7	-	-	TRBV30	TGTGCCTGGAGCTCAGGGACCTACGAGCAGTACTTC	CAWSSGTYEQYF
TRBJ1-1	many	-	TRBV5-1	TGCGCCAGCAGCTTACCTACAGCTAACACTGAAGCTTTCTTT	CASSLPTANTEAFF
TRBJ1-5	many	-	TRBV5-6	TGTGCCAGCAGCTTGGGACAGTCCCTCAATCAGCCCCAGCATTTT	CASSLGQSLNQPQHF
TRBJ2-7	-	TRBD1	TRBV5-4	TGTGCCAGCAGCTTGGGGGGACAGGGGACATATCACTTC	CASSLGGQGTYHF
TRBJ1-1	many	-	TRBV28	TGTGCCAGCAGTTTATGGGCCGGACCTGAAGCTTTCTTT	CASSLWAGPEAFF
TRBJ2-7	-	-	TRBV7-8	TGTGCCAGCAGCCCCCATACCTACGAGCAGTACTTC	CASSPHTYEQYF
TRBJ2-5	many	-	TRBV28	TGTGCCAGCAGTCCAATCAGCGGAACCCAAGAGACCCAGTACTTC	CASSPISGTQETQYF
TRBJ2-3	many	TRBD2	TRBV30	TGTGCCTGGAGTGGAATAATAGCGGGAGGCACAGATACGCAGTATTTT	CAWSGIIAGGTDTQYF
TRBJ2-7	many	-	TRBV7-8	TGTGCCAGCAGCACGGACATCGGCGAGCAGTACTTC	CASSTDIGEQYF
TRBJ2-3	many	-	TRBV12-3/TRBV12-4	TGTGCCAGTCGCTATTTGGGGGAGAAAACAGATACGCAGTATTTT	CASRYLGEKTDTQYF
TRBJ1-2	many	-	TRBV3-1	TGTGCCAGCAGCCAAGTGAGAGATGCTGCGAGCTACACCTTC	CASSQVRDAASYTF
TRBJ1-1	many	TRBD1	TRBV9	TGTGCCAGCAGCGGCATCCAGGACAGGGTCGGATCTGAAGCTTTCTTT	CASSGIQDRVGSEAFF
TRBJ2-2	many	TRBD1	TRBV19	TGTGCCAGTAGTACAGGGGGCGGCGGACTTATGCTGTTTTTT	CASSTGGGGLMLFF
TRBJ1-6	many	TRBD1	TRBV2	TGTGCCAGCTGGACAGGGACAGGGTCACCCCTCCACTTT	CASWTGTGSPLHF
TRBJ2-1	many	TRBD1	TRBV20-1	TGCAGTGCTAAACGAAGGACAGGTGGTAGCTACAATGAGCAGTTCTTC	CSAKRRTGGSYNEQFF
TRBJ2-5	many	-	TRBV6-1	TGTGCCAGCAGTCCCGGGGACAGCGGAGGGTTAGAGACCCAGTACTTC	CASSPGDSGGLETQYF
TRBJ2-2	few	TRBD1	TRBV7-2	TGTGCCAGCAGCTTAGCAGCCCCAGGGGGCCAGACCGGGGAGCTGTTTTTT	CASSLAAPGGQTGELFF
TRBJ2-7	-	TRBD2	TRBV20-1	TGCAGTGGTACGAAGGGACTAGCCGGCTCCTACGAGCAGTACTTC	CSGTKGLAGSYEQYF